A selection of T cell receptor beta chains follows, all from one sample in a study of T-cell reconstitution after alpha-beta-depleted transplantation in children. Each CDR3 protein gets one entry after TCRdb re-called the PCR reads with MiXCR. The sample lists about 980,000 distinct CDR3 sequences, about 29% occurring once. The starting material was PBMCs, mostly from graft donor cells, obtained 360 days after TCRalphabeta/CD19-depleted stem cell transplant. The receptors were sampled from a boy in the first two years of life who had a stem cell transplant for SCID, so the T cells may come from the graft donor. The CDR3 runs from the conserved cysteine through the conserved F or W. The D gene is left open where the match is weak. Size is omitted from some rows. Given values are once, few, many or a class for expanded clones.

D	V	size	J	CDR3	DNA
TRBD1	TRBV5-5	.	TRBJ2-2	CASSLLRTGGDGELFF	TGTGCCAGCAGCTTGTTAAGGACAGGGGGAGACGGGGAGCTGTTTTTT
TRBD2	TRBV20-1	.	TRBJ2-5	CSGLAGGRGTQYF	TGCAGTGGTTTAGCGGGGGGCAGAGGGACCCAGTACTTC
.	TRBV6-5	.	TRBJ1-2	CASSRWRGGYTF	TGTGCCAGCAGCCGTTGGAGAGGTGGCTACACCTTC
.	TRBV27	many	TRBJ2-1	CASSLWGGRFNEQFF	TGTGCCAGCAGTTTGTGGGGGGGCAGGTTCAATGAGCAGTTCTTC
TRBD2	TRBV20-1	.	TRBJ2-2	CSARTSGGANTGELFF	TGCAGTGCTAGGACTAGCGGGGGGGCTAACACCGGGGAGCTGTTTTTT
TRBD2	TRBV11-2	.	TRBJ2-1	CASSLILAGGLEEQFF	TGTGCCAGCAGCTTGATACTAGCGGGGGGGTTAGAGGAGCAGTTCTTC
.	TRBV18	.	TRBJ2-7	CASSPDNNYEQYF	TGTGCCAGCTCACCCGACAATAACTACGAGCAGTACTTC
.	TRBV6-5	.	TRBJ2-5	CASSSDREGKETQYF	TGTGCCAGCAGTTCGGACAGGGAGGGAAAAGAGACCCAGTACTTC
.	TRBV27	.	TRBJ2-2	CASSNRRANTGELFF	TGTGCCAGCAGTAACAGGCGCGCGAACACCGGGGAGCTGTTTTTT
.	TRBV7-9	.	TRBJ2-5	CASSLQRVGQTQYF	TGTGCCAGCAGCTTACAGCGGGTGGGACAGACCCAGTACTTC
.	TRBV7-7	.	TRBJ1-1	CASSPLPGVDTEAFF	TGTGCCAGCAGCCCCCTCCCCGGCGTGGACACTGAAGCTTTCTTT
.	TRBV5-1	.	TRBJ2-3	CASSPLWGPSTDTQYF	TGCGCCAGCAGCCCCCTGTGGGGCCCTAGCACAGATACGCAGTATTTT
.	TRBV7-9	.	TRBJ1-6	CASSLMVSYNSPLHF	TGTGCCAGCAGCTTAATGGTCTCCTATAATTCACCCCTCCACTTT
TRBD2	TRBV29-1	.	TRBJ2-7	CSVVELRGVYEQYF	TGCAGCGTTGTTGAGCTTCGGGGGGTCTACGAGCAGTACTTC
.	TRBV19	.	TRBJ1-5	CASSIGAGNQPQHF	TGTGCCAGTAGTATAGGGGCAGGCAATCAGCCCCAGCATTTT
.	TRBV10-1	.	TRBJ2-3	CASSEGREADTQYF	TGCGCCAGCAGTGAGGGCAGGGAGGCAGATACGCAGTATTTT
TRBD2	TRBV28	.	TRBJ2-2	CASSQAGGRTGELFF	TGTGCCAGCAGCCAGGCGGGGGGGCGCACCGGGGAGCTGTTTTTT
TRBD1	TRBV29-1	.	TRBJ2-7	CSVPGQGGNEQYF	TGCAGCGTTCCGGGACAGGGCGGCAACGAGCAGTACTTC
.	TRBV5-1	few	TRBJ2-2	CASRKEAGATGELFF	TGCGCCAGCAGAAAAGAGGCAGGAGCCACCGGGGAGCTGTTTTTT
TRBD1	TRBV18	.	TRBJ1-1	CASSPIRTGSSTEAFF	TGTGCCAGCTCACCCATACGGACAGGGTCGAGTACTGAAGCTTTCTTT
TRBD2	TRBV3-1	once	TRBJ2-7	CASSPRLAGYIEQYF	TGTGCCAGCAGCCCAAGACTAGCGGGGTATATCGAGCAGTACTTC
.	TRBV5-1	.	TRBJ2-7	CASSHESSNEQYF	TGCGCCAGCAGCCACGAGTCAAGTAACGAGCAGTACTTC
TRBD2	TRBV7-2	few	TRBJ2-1	CASRFMGRGSNEQFF	TGTGCCAGCAGGTTTATGGGGCGGGGGTCGAATGAGCAGTTCTTC
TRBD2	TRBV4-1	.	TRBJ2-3	CASSQSGGAGARDTQYF	TGCGCCAGCAGCCAGAGCGGGGGGGCTGGTGCTCGAGATACGCAGTATTTT
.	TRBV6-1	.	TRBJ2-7	CASSPDLNSYEQYF	TGTGCCAGCAGTCCAGATCTGAATTCCTACGAGCAGTACTTC
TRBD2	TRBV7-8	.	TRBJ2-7	CASSPGTSDYEQYF	TGTGCCAGCAGCCCAGGGACTAGCGACTACGAGCAGTACTTC
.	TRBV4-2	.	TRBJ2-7	CASSQVRLEGYEQYF	TGTGCCAGCAGCCAAGTTCGGCTAGAAGGCTACGAGCAGTACTTC
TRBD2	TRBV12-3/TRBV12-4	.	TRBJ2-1	CASSLTRLAGNEQFF	TGTGCCAGCAGTTTGACCCGACTAGCGGGTAATGAGCAGTTCTTC